One sample yielded the 29 T cell receptor beta chains listed below, sequenced in a study of T cell responses to AZD1222 COVID-19 vaccine (dated by TCRdb to about 2021). The time point label corresponds to: about 28 days (+/-7) after the second vaccine dose. In light of the paper, this sample's treatment or condition label describes: meningococcal conjugate vaccine given as trial control. Libraries were made using the immunoSEQ multiplex PCR assay. The source is immuneACCESS, and TCRdb retained only in-frame sequences with V and J called. Part of the clones is not carried over; for the studies checked, unresolved V genes explain less than half of this, and the remainder is unexplained. This sample comprises about 75,000 clones, 70% to 90% of them detected only once. The ten largest account for less than 12% of the sample. This specimen was peripheral blood, taken 28 days after the second dose of the MenACWY control vaccine. These receptors all stem from an adult who received the MenACWY meningococcal vaccine as a control.

This clone came up once. The CDR3 sequence: CASSRRGVAHSYNEQFF. The CDR3, as DNA: TGTGCCAGCAGCCGGAGGGGAGTGGCCCACTCCTACAATGAGCAGTTCTTC. This rearrangement joins TRBV3-1 (or the pseudogene TRBV3-2) to TRBJ2-1; D may be TRBD2 (6 bases). The CDR3 consists of 17 residues. Trimming removed 4 bases at V and 0 bases at J, with 16 bases between. The germline V gene encodes CDR1 LGHDT and CDR2 YNNKEL (reference sequence).

This clone was seen only once. The CDR3 DNA follows: TGTGCCAGCAGCACCCTTGACGGGGGGGAAAAACTGTTTTTT. Translated, it gives CASSTLDGGEKLFF. The chain recombines TRBV6-5 with TRBJ1-4; D is perhaps TRBD1 (5 bases). The CDR3 runs 14 residues. Trimming pared 6 bases from V and 8 bases from J, leaving 16 bases between. The germline V gene encodes CDR1 MNHEY and CDR2 SVGAGI.

The CDR3 nucleotides read TGTGCCAGCAGTTCGGACGGATCTAACACTGAAGCTTTCTTT. Protein product: CASSSDGSNTEAFF. The rearrangement links TRBV9 to TRBJ1-1; D unresolved. V lost 5 bases, J lost 2 bases, and 13 bases lay in between. This CDR3 is 14 amino acids long. Germline V CDR1 and CDR2: SGDLS, YYNGEE.

This clone was detected a few times. This chain uses TRBV19 with TRBJ1-2, with 9 bases lining up with TRBD1. V lost 6 bases to trimming and J lost 8 bases; unmatched junction nucleotides: 19. CDR1 and CDR2 from the germline V gene are LNHDA and SQIVND (reference sequence). This CDR3 spans 17 amino acids. In DNA form, the CDR3 reads TGTGCCAGTAGATCCGTCGAAGCGGGACAGGGATTAGGCGGCTACACCTTC. This codes for CASRSVEAGQGLGGYTF.

V and J are TRBV5-4 and TRBJ2-6, with D maybe TRBD2 (6 bases). Trimming removed 2 bases from V and 0 bases from J, with 9 bases in between. This CDR3 is built from 16 residues. Germline CDR1 reads SGHNT; CDR2 reads YYREEE (reference sequence). This CDR3 is CASSFTSRSGANVLTF. CDR3 DNA sequence: TGTGCCAGCAGCTTTACTAGCCGCTCTGGGGCCAACGTCCTGACTTTC.

The genes are TRBV18 and TRBJ2-7; tentatively, D is TRBD1 (6 bases). Trimming left V 2 bases short and J 6 bases short, with 8 bases between. The V gene's germline CDR1 is KGHSH and CDR2 LQKENI. The CDR3 runs 12 residues. Here the CDR3 reads CASSPGQIEQYF. The CDR3 DNA is TGTGCCAGCTCACCAGGACAGATCGAGCAGTACTTC.

This clone occurred a few times. Here the CDR3 DNA reads TGCGCCAGCAGCCAAGATTTGAGTCAGGGAGGCCAGCCCCAGCATTTT. Its protein is CASSQDLSQGGQPQHF. The chain recombines TRBV4-3 with TRBJ1-5; tentatively, D is TRBD1 (5 bases). In germline, CDR1 is LGHNA, CDR2 YSLEER. Trimming stripped 0 bases from V and 7 bases from J, with 16 bases between. This CDR3 is 16 amino acids long.

This clone was counted once. In DNA form, the CDR3 reads TGTGCCAGCAGCCCCTACGGGGGGGATAGCAATCAGCCCCAGCATTTT. Its protein is CASSPYGGDSNQPQHF. The chain couples TRBV21-1 to TRBJ1-5. TRBV21-1 has pseudogene status. The CDR3 totals 16 residues.

J is TRBJ1-1 and V is TRBV14; the D is unclear. The ends were cut back, 4 bases at V and 3 bases at J, with 9 bases in the middle. Germline V CDR1 and CDR2: SGHDN, FVKESK. CDR3 length: 13 amino acids. CDR3 loop: CASSPTRYTEAFF. In DNA, the CDR3 is TGTGCCAGCAGCCCTACACGATACACTGAAGCTTTCTTT.

V is TRBV4-1 and J is TRBJ2-3, with 7 positions matching TRBD1. V lost 3 bases and J lost 4; bases outside the gene matches: 13. From germline, CDR1 is MGHRA and CDR2 YSYEKL. This CDR3 is built from 17 residues. CDR3 amino acids: CASSQKFEGAEADTQYF. CDR3 nucleotides: TGCGCCAGCAGCCAGAAGTTCGAGGGGGCTGAGGCAGATACGCAGTATTTT.

The V and J genes are TRBV6-5 and TRBJ2-7, with D possibly matching TRBD1 (6 bases). CDR1 is MNHEY and CDR2 is SVGAGI in the germline V gene. This CDR3 region has 13 residues. The ends were cut back, 7 bases at V and 5 bases at J, with 15 bases in the middle. CDR3 loop: CASKDRIRDEQYF. For the CDR3, the DNA is TGTGCCAGCAAGGACAGAATTAGGGACGAGCAGTACTTC.

In its sample, this clone was seen once. The chain recombines TRBV28 with TRBJ2-5; D remains ambiguous. The V and J ends lost 4 bases and 7 bases respectively, with 7 bases between them. The CDR3 contains 11 residues. The germline CDR1 and CDR2 sequences are MDHEN and SYDVKM. CDR3 bases: TGTGCCAGCAGTTCCTCCAGGACCCAGTACTTC. This encodes CASSSSRTQYF.

This chain uses TRBV6-2 or TRBV6-3 with TRBJ2-7, with 9 bases matching TRBD2. V was pared by 4 bases and J by 0 bases, with 7 bases of the junction left unmatched. Germline CDR1 is MNHEY and CDR2 is SVGEGT. This CDR3 spans 16 amino acids. The CDR3 protein is CASSWASGVNSYEQYF. The CDR3 DNA follows: TGTGCCAGCAGTTGGGCTAGCGGGGTCAACTCCTACGAGCAGTACTTC.

V gene TRBV19 combines with J gene TRBJ1-1, with no clear D. The V and J ends lost 3 bases and 3 bases respectively, with 8 bases between them. CDR1 is LNHDA, CDR2 SQIVND, per germline (reference sequence). The CDR3 has 13 residues. CDR3 protein: CASSMSRDTEAFF. The CDR3, as DNA: TGTGCCAGTAGTATGAGTAGGGACACTGAAGCTTTCTTT.

The chain couples TRBV4-3 to TRBJ2-1, with TRBD2 matching over 9 bases. V lost 1 base and J lost 3; bases outside the gene matches: 4. This CDR3 has 16 residues. CDR1 and CDR2 from the germline V gene are LGHNA and YSLEER. The CDR3 sequence: CASSQAAGGDYNEQFF. The DNA for the CDR3 is TGCGCCAGCAGCCAAGCGGCGGGGGGGGACTACAATGAGCAGTTCTTC.

The V call is TRBV9, the J call TRBJ2-3, with 9 positions matching TRBD1. The CDR3 covers 16 residues. Germline CDR1 is SGDLS and CDR2 is YYNGEE. Trimming removed 2 bases from V and 3 bases from J; junction bases left unmatched: 7. In DNA form, the CDR3 reads TGTGCCAGCAGCGTGGGGCGGGACAGGGAGACAGATACGCAGTATTTT. This encodes CASSVGRDRETDTQYF.

This clone was observed a handful of times. V is TRBV12-3 or TRBV12-4 and J is TRBJ1-2; D gene ambiguous. CDR3 size: 13 residues. V was trimmed by 7 bases and J by 1 base, leaving 10 bases between them. The CDR3 loop reads CASTQGGNYGYTF. The DNA for the CDR3 is TGTGCCAGCACCCAAGGAGGTAACTATGGCTACACCTTC.

The chain recombines TRBV29-1 with TRBJ2-7; D call uncertain. This CDR3 has 10 residues. Trimming took 4 bases from V and 1 from J, leaving 2 bases between them. The germline CDR1 and CDR2 sequences are SQVTM and ANQGSEA. CDR3 in DNA: TGCAGCGTTGGATCCTACGAGCAGTACTTC. Translated: CSVGSYEQYF.

The genes are TRBV11-3 and TRBJ1-1; the D is unclear. This CDR3 spans 13 amino acids. CDR1 and CDR2 (germline): SGHNT, YENEEA. Trimming stripped 1 base from V and 6 bases from J, with 9 bases between. The CDR3 region is CASSLVAGAEAFF. CDR3 sequence (DNA): TGTGCCAGCAGCTTAGTGGCTGGGGCTGAAGCTTTCTTT.

The CDR3 DNA sequence: TGTGCCAGCAGGCACCCTGAGCCGAACACTGAAGCTTTCTTT. Protein: CASRHPEPNTEAFF. The chain uses TRBV2 and TRBJ1-1, with D uncertain. V dropped 6 bases and J dropped 1 base, with 12 bases sitting between them. Germline V gene lookup returns CDR1 SNHLY and CDR2 FYNNEI. The CDR3 contains 14 residues. Together with reference TRBV2 and TRBJ1-1, the CDR3 gives the full variable domain: EPEVTQTPSHQVTQMGQEVILRCVPISNHLYFYWYRQILGQKVEFLVSFYNNEISEKSEIFDDQFSVERPDGSNFTLKIRSTKLEDSAMYFCASRHPEPNTEAFFGQGTRLTVV.

The rearrangement links TRBV20-1 to TRBJ2-7; TRBD1 is a possible D gene (6 bases). Trimming took 5 bases from V and 4 from J, leaving 9 bases between them. Germline-derived CDR1 and CDR2 are DFQATT and SNEGSKA (reference sequence). The CDR3 totals 11 residues. CDR3 sequence reads: CSAPQGYEQYF. The CDR3 bases are TGCAGTGCTCCACAGGGTTACGAGCAGTACTTC.

In DNA form, the CDR3 reads TGTGCCAGCAGTGAAAGCGGGACAGGGGCCTATGGCTACACCTTC. This translates into CASSESGTGAYGYTF. The chain joins TRBV25-1 to TRBJ1-2; 10 bases are shared with TRBD1. This CDR3 has 15 amino acids. With 2 bases clipped from V and 4 bases from J, the junction kept 4 bases outside the gene matches. The germline V gene has CDR1 MGHDK and CDR2 SYGVNS.

This chain connects TRBV11-3 to TRBJ2-3, with D possibly TRBD2 on 6 matching bases. Trimming removed 0 bases at V and 4 bases at J, with 8 bases between. Per the germline V gene, CDR1 is SGHNT and CDR2 is YENEEA. The CDR3 consists of 14 residues. CDR3 residues: CASSLEGGADTQYF. CDR3 DNA sequence: TGTGCCAGCAGCTTAGAGGGGGGTGCAGATACGCAGTATTTT.

The rearrangement uses TRBV5-6 and TRBJ2-4, with D maybe TRBD1 (6 bases). From germline, CDR1 is SGHDT and CDR2 YYEEEE. The V gene lost 4 bases and the J gene lost 1 base, with 9 bases spanning the gap. CDR3 length equals 14 residues. The CDR3 loop is CASSPQGAKNIQYF. The CDR3 DNA is TGTGCCAGCAGCCCTCAGGGGGCCAAAAACATTCAGTACTTC.

The chain employs TRBV27 and TRBJ1-4; 9 bases are shared with TRBD1. The CDR3 loop spans 15 amino acids. The junction had 8 bases not matched to a gene; V was cut back by 6 bases and J by 6 bases. From germline, CDR1 is MNHEY and CDR2 SMNVEV (reference sequence). The CDR3 here is CASSLAWTGDEKLFF. Here the CDR3 DNA reads TGTGCCAGCAGCCTTGCCTGGACAGGGGATGAAAAACTGTTTTTT.

V is TRBV19 and J is TRBJ1-1, with 8 bases aligning to TRBD1. Germline lookup yields CDR1 LNHDA and CDR2 SQIVND (reference sequence). With V trimmed by 4 bases and J by 5 bases, 6 bases remained unmatched. The CDR3 spans 14 residues. This CDR3 is CASSTTTGGTEAFF. The DNA of the CDR3 is TGTGCCAGTAGTACCACTACAGGGGGGACTGAAGCTTTCTTT.

The rearrangement uses TRBV4-3 and TRBJ1-1, with a weak D call TRBD1 (6 bases). V shed 1 base and J shed 0 bases, with 12 bases lying between them. CDR1 is LGHNA and CDR2 is YSLEER in the germline V gene. This CDR3 spans 16 amino acids. This CDR3 is CASSQGKQGMNTEAFF. CDR3 sequence (DNA): TGCGCCAGCAGCCAAGGGAAACAGGGCATGAACACTGAAGCTTTCTTT.

J is TRBJ2-1 and V is TRBV5-1; possibly TRBD2 for D (5 bases). V gave up 4 bases and J gave up 5 bases, with 16 bases separating them. This CDR3 is built from 15 residues. The V gene's germline CDR1 is SGHRS and CDR2 YFSETQ. DNA for the CDR3: TGCGCCAGCAGCCCCCGCCTAGCCGATGACAATGAGCAGTTCTTC. It specifies CASSPRLADDNEQFF. Complete variable domain (other parts from reference TRBV5-1 and TRBJ2-1): KAGVTQTPRYLIKTRGQQVTLSCSPISGHRSVSWYQQTPGQGLQFLFEYFSETQRNKGNFPGRFSGRQFSNSRSEMNVSTLELGDSALYLCASSPRLADDNEQFFGPGTRLTVL.

The rearrangement joins TRBV5-8 to TRBJ1-5; possibly TRBD1 for D (5 bases). From germline, CDR1 is SGHTS and CDR2 YDEGEE. CDR3 length: 15 amino acids. V lost 0 bases to trimming and J lost 4 bases, with 11 bases between them. The CDR3 is CASSLGQIENQPQHF. The DNA of the CDR3 is TGTGCCAGCAGCTTGGGACAGATCGAAAATCAGCCCCAGCATTTT.